What follows are 14 T cell receptor beta chains derived from one specimen sequenced in a study of radiotherapy plus CTLA-4 blockade in lung cancer. Only in-frame clones appear in the TCRdb table, and some are missing; sequencing was by immunoSEQ multiplex PCR. Of more than 55,000 clones in the sample, approximately 82% were seen once. Sequences were derived from peripheral blood, sampled from a patient treated with radiotherapy plus ipilimumab. These receptors were obtained from a human donor with non-small cell lung cancer whose response to radiotherapy plus ipilimumab could not be evaluated.

This chain joins TRBV5-1 and TRBJ1-1; unclear D gene. Trimming pared 6 bases from V and 3 bases from J, leaving 15 bases between. Germline V CDR1 and CDR2: SGHRS, YFSETQ. This CDR3 contains 14 residues. The CDR3 DNA reads as TGCGCCAGCAATACGGCGGGCACGGACACTGAAGCTTTCTTT. Translation gives CASNTAGTDTEAFF.

This chain uses TRBV4-1 with TRBJ2-7, with 12 bases matching TRBD2. The CDR3 has 16 residues. The germline gives CDR1 MGHRA, CDR2 YSYEKL. The V gene end was trimmed by 0 bases and the J gene end by 3 bases; junction bases not matched to a gene: 3. The CDR3 DNA sequence: TGCGCCAGCAGCCAAGATCTAGCGGGGGGGCGCTACGAGCAGTACTTC. This gives the protein CASSQDLAGGRYEQYF.

The chain employs TRBV6-6 and TRBJ2-2, with 10 bases aligning to TRBD1. Germline lookup yields CDR1 MNHNY and CDR2 SVGAGI (reference sequence). This CDR3 spans 16 amino acids. V was pared by 4 bases and J by 7 bases, with 9 bases of the junction left unmatched. This chain's CDR3 is CASSSPDRGRYGELFF. CDR3 nucleotides: TGTGCCAGCAGTTCCCCGGACAGGGGGAGGTACGGGGAGCTGTTTTTT.

In this sample, this clone turned up a few times. This chain links TRBV14 with TRBJ1-2; 9 bases fit TRBD1. Germline CDR1 is SGHDN and CDR2 is FVKESK. The V segment lost 4 bases and the J segment 2 bases; nucleotides outside the gene matches: 17. CDR3 length: 19 residues. CDR3 sequence: CASSPIRGTGRGENYGYTF. The CDR3 DNA follows: TGTGCCAGCAGCCCCATTCGGGGGACAGGGAGAGGGGAAAACTATGGCTACACCTTC.

This chain connects TRBV23-1 to TRBJ1-2; D is possibly TRBD1 (6 bases). TRBV23-1 is annotated as an ORF whose role is uncertain. This CDR3 spans 15 amino acids. V lost 8 bases and J lost 2, with 18 bases in between. The CDR3 DNA follows: TGCGCCAGCTGGCGGGGGCTAAAGGTAAACTATGGCTACACCTTC. This sequence encodes CASWRGLKVNYGYTF.

The rearrangement uses TRBV6-1 and TRBJ1-6, with a tentative D call TRBD1 (5 bases). The CDR3 is 15 residues long. Deletions cut 5 bases from V and 0 bases from J, with 8 bases between. Germline lookup yields CDR1 MNHNS and CDR2 SASEGT. The CDR3 is CASSLTGSYNSPLHF. As DNA, the CDR3 is TGTGCCAGCAGTTTAACAGGCTCCTATAATTCACCCCTCCACTTT.

CDR3: CASSESTGRLQPQHF. In nucleotides, the CDR3 is TGTGCCAGCAGTGAAAGTACAGGGCGGTTACAGCCCCAGCATTTT. This rearrangement joins TRBV6-1 to TRBJ1-5; D is possibly TRBD1 (6 bases). With 2 bases removed from V and 7 bases from J, the gap between germline ends came to 15 bases. Per germline, CDR1 MNHNS and CDR2 SASEGT. CDR3 size: 15 residues.

The chain recombines TRBV5-1 with TRBJ2-1, with 8 bases matching TRBD2. The germline CDR1 and CDR2 sequences are SGHRS and YFSETQ. The CDR3 has 16 residues. After removal of 0 bases from V and 3 bases from J, the junction contained 5 bases not matched to a gene. CDR3 sequence: CASSLAGSGNYNEQFF. CDR3 nucleotides: TGCGCCAGCAGCTTGGCCGGTAGCGGGAACTACAATGAGCAGTTCTTC.

The chain combines TRBV15 with TRBJ2-5; D is perhaps TRBD1 (6 bases). The CDR3 runs 15 residues. Between the trimmed V and J ends, which lost 0 bases and 4 bases, there was a span of 12 bases. CDR1 LNHNV and CDR2 YYDKDF come from the germline V gene (reference sequence). CDR3 in DNA: TGTGCCACCAGCAGAGATATTGGCAGGGGAGAGACCCAGTACTTC. Translated: CATSRDIGRGETQYF.

The chain links TRBV5-1 to TRBJ2-5; 7 bases are a match to TRBD2. This CDR3 contains 14 residues. V was clipped by 4 bases and J by 1 base; unmatched bases: 4. The germline CDR1 and CDR2 sequences are SGHRS and YFSETQ. The CDR3 is CASSRGGSQETQYF. In nucleotides, the CDR3 is TGCGCCAGCAGCCGGGGCGGGAGCCAAGAGACCCAGTACTTC.

V is TRBV27 and J is TRBJ2-1; D is perhaps TRBD2 (6 bases). CDR1 and CDR2 from the germline V gene are MNHEY and SMNVEV (reference sequence). This CDR3 has 15 residues. V lost 6 bases, J lost 10 bases, and 22 bases lay in between. CDR3 bases: TGTGCCAGCAGCCTTTACTCCCGGGGGACGGAAGAGCAGTTCTTC. It translates to CASSLYSRGTEEQFF.

This chain connects TRBV6-1 to TRBJ2-3, with 8 bases lining up with TRBD2. Germline CDR1 MNHNS, CDR2 SASEGT. The CDR3 has 16 amino acids. With V trimmed by 4 bases and J by 0 bases, 6 bases remained unmatched. The CDR3 is CASSGTGTSSTDTQYF. In DNA form, the CDR3 reads TGTGCCAGCAGTGGGACCGGGACTAGTAGCACAGATACGCAGTATTTT.

CDR3: CASSYPQRARGPFWTYSNQPQHF. For the CDR3, the DNA is TGTGCCAGCAGTTATCCCCAAAGGGCCAGGGGGCCCTTTTGGACGTATAGCAATCAGCCCCAGCATTTT. The chain joins TRBV2 to TRBJ1-5, with TRBD1 matching over 8 bases. The CDR3 length is 23 residues. V trimming: 5 bases; J trimming: 0 bases; junction bases outside the gene matches: 27. CDR1 SNHLY and CDR2 FYNNEI come from the germline V gene.

This clone turned up a few times. The genes are TRBV4-3 and TRBJ1-1; possibly TRBD1 for D (6 bases). From germline, CDR1 is LGHNA and CDR2 YSLEER. CDR3 length equals 15 residues. V was clipped by 0 bases and J by 0 bases, with 8 bases between them. The CDR3 here is CASSQDRTVNTEAFF. The CDR3 bases are TGCGCCAGCAGCCAAGATAGGACAGTGAACACTGAAGCTTTCTTT.